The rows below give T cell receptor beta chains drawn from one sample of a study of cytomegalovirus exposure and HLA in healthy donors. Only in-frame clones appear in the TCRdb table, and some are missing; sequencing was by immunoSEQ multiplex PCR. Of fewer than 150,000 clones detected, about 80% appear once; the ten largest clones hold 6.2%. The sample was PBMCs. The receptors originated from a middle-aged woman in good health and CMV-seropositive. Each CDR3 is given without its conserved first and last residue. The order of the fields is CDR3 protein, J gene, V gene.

CDR3 protein: ASSRLAGVTDTQY
J gene: TRBJ2-3
V gene: TRBV7-8

CDR3 protein: ASSSGETQY
J gene: TRBJ2-5
V gene: TRBV5-4

CDR3 protein: ASISGGTGRTEAF
J gene: TRBJ1-1
V gene: TRBV18

CDR3 protein: ASSLTLANVLT
J gene: TRBJ2-6
V gene: TRBV28

CDR3 protein: SVGARTGHNEQF
J gene: TRBJ2-1
V gene: TRBV29-1

CDR3 protein: ASSPGLAGAYEQY
J gene: TRBJ2-7
V gene: TRBV9

CDR3 protein: ASSEGGSNYGYT
J gene: TRBJ1-2
V gene: TRBV9

CDR3 protein: ASTLLYEQY
J gene: TRBJ2-7
V gene: TRBV11-2

CDR3 protein: ASSSIAQGNTGELF
J gene: TRBJ2-2
V gene: TRBV5-1

CDR3 protein: ASSWGGAGELF
J gene: TRBJ2-2
V gene: TRBV5-1

CDR3 protein: ASSDRQGEKPQH
J gene: TRBJ1-5
V gene: TRBV2

CDR3 protein: ASSSWTSGNNEQY
J gene: NA
V gene: TRBV7-2

CDR3 protein: ASSESGLAGGTDTQY
J gene: TRBJ2-3
V gene: TRBV6-1

CDR3 protein: ASSLDSTLT
J gene: TRBJ1-2
V gene: TRBV5-1

CDR3 protein: ASSQPTGSPYNEQF
J gene: TRBJ2-1
V gene: TRBV4-2

CDR3 protein: ASSYSRHNYGYT
J gene: TRBJ1-2
V gene: TRBV6-5

CDR3 protein: ASSLYGSDTGELF
J gene: TRBJ2-2
V gene: TRBV7-2

CDR3 protein: ASSQEPSGQGRTDTQY
J gene: TRBJ2-3
V gene: TRBV4-2

CDR3 protein: AISETVPGQGYQPQH
J gene: TRBJ1-5
V gene: TRBV10-3

CDR3 protein: ASSPGPSNTGELF
J gene: TRBJ2-2
V gene: TRBV18

CDR3 protein: ASSAPLGTYSSADTQY
J gene: TRBJ2-3
V gene: TRBV9

CDR3 protein: ASSLLGRANTEAF
J gene: TRBJ1-1
V gene: TRBV7-9

CDR3 protein: ASSQPTLQRGRELF
J gene: TRBJ1-4
V gene: TRBV4-2

CDR3 protein: AISGANLMYEQY
J gene: TRBJ2-7
V gene: TRBV10-3

CDR3 protein: ASSSQGFQPQH
J gene: TRBJ1-5
V gene: TRBV10-1

CDR3 protein: ASSQVGAGGRAETQY
J gene: TRBJ2-5
V gene: TRBV4-2

CDR3 protein: ATSRLRDTQY
J gene: TRBJ2-3
V gene: TRBV15

CDR3 protein: ASSLGLLSTDTQY
J gene: TRBJ2-3
V gene: TRBV5-1

CDR3 protein: ASSRGGTGEAKLF
J gene: TRBJ1-4
V gene: TRBV19

CDR3 protein: ASSLNPQAMKGTQY
J gene: TRBJ2-3
V gene: TRBV28

CDR3 protein: ASRRTRQLTYEQY
J gene: TRBJ2-7
V gene: TRBV19

CDR3 protein: ASSIRLAGTYEQY
J gene: TRBJ2-7
V gene: TRBV5-1

CDR3 protein: ASSYFLAEITDTQY
J gene: TRBJ2-3
V gene: TRBV28

CDR3 protein: AWSRQSQETQY
J gene: TRBJ2-5
V gene: TRBV30

CDR3 protein: ATSRPDSPLH
J gene: TRBJ1-6
V gene: TRBV15

CDR3 protein: AIQLTSGSYEQY
J gene: TRBJ2-7
V gene: TRBV7-9

CDR3 protein: ASGDYEQY
J gene: NA
V gene: TRBV12-5

CDR3 protein: ASRSGTGYNEQF
J gene: TRBJ2-1
V gene: TRBV6-6

CDR3 protein: ASSLRTSGRETQY
J gene: TRBJ2-5
V gene: TRBV4-1

CDR3 protein: ASSPRQGAGETQY
J gene: TRBJ2-5
V gene: TRBV27